The sequence of this T cell receptor (beta chain) was determined in a study of beta chain features in type 1 diabetes. Study-wide points: In type 1 diabetes patients, VDJ junctions had fewer insertions; deletions at these junctions were more frequent.

This clone has only a few counts. Antigen unknown. Trimming removed 4 bases at V and 5 bases at J, with 10 bases between. The CDR3 sequence is 13 residues long. The germline V gene has CDR1 SGHAT and CDR2 FQNNGV. Expressed TCRB transcripts got sequenced, as all isolated RNA was reverse transcribed. The method was immunoSEQ multiplex PCR; TCRdb's version includes in-frame clones alone and lacks a portion of them. The repertoire consists of 330,000 or so clones, with about 14% occurring once and the leading ten covering about 6.7%. V and J are TRBV11-2 and TRBJ2-3; no reliable D call. Sequencing was performed on central memory CD4+ T cells from blood. The clonotype comes from a man in his thirties or forties in good health. CDR3 sequence: CASSSQNLDTQYF. Here the CDR3 DNA reads TGTGCCAGCAGCTCGCAAAACCTAGATACGCAGTATTTT. Filled out from reference TRBV11-2 and TRBJ2-3, the complete variable domain reads EAGVAQSPRYKIIEKRQSVAFWCNPISGHATLYWYQQILGQGPKLLIQFQNNGVVDDSQLPKDRFSAERLKGVDSTLKIQPAKLEDSAVYLCASSSQNLDTQYFGPGTRLTVL.